This T cell receptor (beta chain) was captured in a study of technical replicates of blood from a handful of donors. Sequenced by immunoSEQ multiplex PCR; TCRdb stores in-frame clones only, minus some. This table has about 95,000 clones, 85% to 95% appearing once. Trimming pared 4 bases from V and 2 bases from J, leaving 15 bases between. The CDR3 totals 15 residues. Germline V lookup: CDR1 MRHNA, CDR2 SNTAGT. The receptor's source is a human donor in good health. V usage is TRBV6-4 and J usage is TRBJ2-7, with D possibly being TRBD1 (5 bases). The specimen sequenced was T cells isolated from PBMCs. CDR3 loop: CASSVDNRLPYEQYF. Here the CDR3 DNA reads TGTGCCAGCAGTGTTGACAACAGGCTTCCCTACGAGCAGTACTTC.